These T cell receptor beta chains were read from a single sample in a study of blood T cell repertoires in COVID-19. Using immunoSEQ multiplex PCR, the repertoire was profiled, and TCRdb retains in-frame clones only, with some absent. The data contain hundreds of thousands of clones, about nine tenths of them singletons. Sequenced input: PBMCs or T cells enriched from blood (not recorded which). These TCRs come from a man aged 25 to 40 who had recovered from COVID-19. Both conserved end residues are trimmed from each CDR3. Each record gives: clone size, J gene, V gene, CDR3 protein. Rows give clone size only sometimes, using once, few, many, or a class for an expanded clone.

size: NA
J: TRBJ2-3
V: TRBV3-1/TRBV3-2
CDR3: ASSQTEHYRADTDTQY

size: few
J: TRBJ1-4
V: TRBV3-1/TRBV3-2
CDR3: ASSTGQGEKLF

size: few
J: TRBJ2-7
V: TRBV6-6
CDR3: ASRPGRGSYEQY

size: NA
J: TRBJ2-5
V: TRBV5-4
CDR3: ASSLTTGLAVQETQY

size: NA
J: TRBJ2-5
V: TRBV3-1/TRBV3-2
CDR3: ASSGEAGETQY

size: NA
J: TRBJ2-3
V: TRBV5-4
CDR3: ASTVGGAGTDTQY

size: NA
J: TRBJ2-7
V: TRBV28
CDR3: ASRGTGGTHEQY

size: NA
J: TRBJ2-7
V: TRBV12-3/TRBV12-4
CDR3: ASGPGKRYEQY

size: NA
J: TRBJ2-2
V: TRBV11-2
CDR3: ASSPSGGVSSGELF

size: NA
J: TRBJ2-3
V: TRBV7-9
CDR3: ASSLALGSTDTQY

size: NA
J: TRBJ1-5
V: TRBV5-1
CDR3: ASIRQVHQPQH

size: NA
J: TRBJ1-5
V: TRBV27
CDR3: ASSDLTGNQPQH

size: NA
J: TRBJ1-2
V: TRBV7-9
CDR3: ASSRVPGNYGYT

size: NA
J: TRBJ2-3
V: TRBV2
CDR3: ASSVEYQRGRNTDTQY

size: NA
J: TRBJ1-4
V: TRBV12-3/TRBV12-4
CDR3: ASSKGGWEKLF

size: NA
J: TRBJ2-1
V: TRBV27
CDR3: ASSLTEGGYNEQF

size: NA
J: TRBJ1-1
V: TRBV5-1
CDR3: ASSFTGAGTEAF

size: NA
J: TRBJ2-3
V: TRBV7-7
CDR3: ASSLGTGSSDTQY

size: NA
J: TRBJ2-7
V: TRBV5-1
CDR3: ASSLASGTGVHEQY

size: once
J: TRBJ2-5
V: TRBV30
CDR3: AWSVPLEETQY

size: NA
J: TRBJ2-3
V: TRBV18
CDR3: ASSVQGAGDTQY

size: NA
J: TRBJ1-6
V: TRBV2
CDR3: ASSIFRDRGQGENSPLH

size: NA
J: TRBJ2-3
V: TRBV19
CDR3: ASSSDRDRTDTQY

size: NA
J: TRBJ2-5
V: TRBV5-1
CDR3: AASSPGLAGKETQY

size: NA
J: TRBJ2-2
V: TRBV24-1
CDR3: ATSDSKGGANTGELF

size: NA
J: TRBJ1-5
V: TRBV12-3/TRBV12-4
CDR3: ASSLQGAQPQH

size: NA
J: TRBJ1-4
V: TRBV19
CDR3: ASSPDPGIYEKLF

size: NA
J: TRBJ2-7
V: TRBV28
CDR3: ASQGAGEQY

size: NA
J: TRBJ1-2
V: TRBV18
CDR3: ASSQDRDYGYT